The source of this TCR beta chain is a study of CD8+ T cells in alopecia areata. From germline, CDR1 is LNHNV and CDR2 YYDKDF (reference sequence). V gave up 3 bases and J gave up 1 base; unmatched junction bases: 4. The CDR3 runs 16 residues. As to treatment: oral pan-JAK inhibitor, 5-10 mg twice daily. Researchers gathered lesional scalp punch biopsies and peripheral blood from patients with alopecia areata. Extracted RNA was reverse transcribed into cDNA, the sequencing template. Data came from immunoSEQ multiplex PCR; TCRdb stores just in-frame clones and leaves some out. The sample records approximately 100,000 clones, roughly three fifths being singletons.

The sample was CD8+ T cells sorted from blood, taken at week 56, from a patient treated with tofacitinib. This chain connects TRBV15 to TRBJ2-3; 10 positions agree with TRBD2. The sequence derives from a human donor with alopecia areata. Here the CDR3 reads CATSSRAGGGTDTQYF. The CDR3 DNA reads as TGTGCCACCAGCAGCCGAGCGGGGGGGGGCACAGATACGCAGTATTTT.